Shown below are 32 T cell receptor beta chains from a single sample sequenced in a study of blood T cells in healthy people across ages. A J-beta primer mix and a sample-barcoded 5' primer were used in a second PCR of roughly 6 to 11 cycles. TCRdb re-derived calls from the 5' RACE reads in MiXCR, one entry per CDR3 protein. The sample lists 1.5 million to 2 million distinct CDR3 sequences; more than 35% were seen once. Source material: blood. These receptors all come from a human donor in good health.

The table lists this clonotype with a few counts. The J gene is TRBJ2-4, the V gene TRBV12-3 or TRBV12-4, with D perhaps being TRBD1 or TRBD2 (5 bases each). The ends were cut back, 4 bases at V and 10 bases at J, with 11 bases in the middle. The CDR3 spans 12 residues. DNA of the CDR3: TGTGCCAGCAGTTATGGGGGAAATATTCAGTACTTC. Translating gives CASSYGGNIQYF.

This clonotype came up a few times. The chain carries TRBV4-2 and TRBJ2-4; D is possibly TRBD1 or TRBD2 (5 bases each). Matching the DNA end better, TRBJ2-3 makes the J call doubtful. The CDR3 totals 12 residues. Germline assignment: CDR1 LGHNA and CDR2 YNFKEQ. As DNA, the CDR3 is TGTGCCAGCAGCCAAGATGGGGGTGAGCAGTATTTT. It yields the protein CASSQDGGEQYF.

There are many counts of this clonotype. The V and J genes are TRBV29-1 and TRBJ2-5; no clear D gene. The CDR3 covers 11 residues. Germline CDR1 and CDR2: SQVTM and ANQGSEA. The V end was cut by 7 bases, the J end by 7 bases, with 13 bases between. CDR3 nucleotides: TGCAGCGCCCGCTCAGAGCCGACCCAGTACTTC. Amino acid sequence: CSARSEPTQYF.

CDR3 sequence: CASSPEPSGSDNYGYTF. The CDR3 DNA follows: TGTGCCAGCTCCCCCGAACCCTCGGGGAGCGATAACTATGGCTACACCTTC. The chain links TRBV18 to TRBJ1-2; D unclear. V was shortened by 6 bases and J by 1 base, with 21 bases between the two germline ends. CDR1 is KGHSH and CDR2 is LQKENI in the germline V gene. The CDR3 length is 17 residues.

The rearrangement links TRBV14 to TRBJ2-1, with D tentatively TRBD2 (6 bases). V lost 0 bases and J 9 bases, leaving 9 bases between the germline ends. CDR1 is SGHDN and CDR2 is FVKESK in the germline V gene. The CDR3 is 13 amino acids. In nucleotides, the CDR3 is TGTGCCAGCAGCCAAGAGGAGGGGAGTGAGCAGTTCTTC. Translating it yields CASSQEEGSEQFF.

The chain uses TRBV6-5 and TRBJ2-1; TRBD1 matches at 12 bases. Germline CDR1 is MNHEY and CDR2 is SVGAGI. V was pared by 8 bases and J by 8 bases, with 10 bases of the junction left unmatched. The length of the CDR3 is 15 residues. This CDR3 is CASRWSGTGGYEQFF. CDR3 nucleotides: TGTGCCAGCCGGTGGTCCGGGACAGGGGGCTATGAGCAGTTCTTC.

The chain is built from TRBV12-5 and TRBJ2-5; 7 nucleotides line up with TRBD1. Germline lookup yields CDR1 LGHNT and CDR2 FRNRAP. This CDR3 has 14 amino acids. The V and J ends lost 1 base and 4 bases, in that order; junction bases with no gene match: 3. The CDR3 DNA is TGTGCTAGTGGTTTGGACAGGGGTGGAGAGACCCAGTACTTC. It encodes CASGLDRGGETQYF.

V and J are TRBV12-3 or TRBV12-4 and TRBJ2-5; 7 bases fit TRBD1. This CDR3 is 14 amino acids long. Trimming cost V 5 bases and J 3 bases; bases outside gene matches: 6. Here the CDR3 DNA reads TGTGCCAGCAGTCGGGACAGACGCGAAGAGACCCAGTACTTC. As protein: CASSRDRREETQYF.

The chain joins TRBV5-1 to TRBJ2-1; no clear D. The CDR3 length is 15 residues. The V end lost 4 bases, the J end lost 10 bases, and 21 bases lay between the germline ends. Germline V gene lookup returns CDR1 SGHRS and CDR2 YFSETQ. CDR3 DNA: TGCGCCAGCAGCCAACGGACGGCGGCAGCAGTCGAGCAGTTCTTC. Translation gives CASSQRTAAAVEQFF.

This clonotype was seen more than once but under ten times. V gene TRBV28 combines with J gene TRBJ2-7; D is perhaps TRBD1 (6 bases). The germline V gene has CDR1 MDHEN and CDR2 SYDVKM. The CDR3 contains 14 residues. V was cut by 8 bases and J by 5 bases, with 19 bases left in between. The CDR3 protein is CASSTGQGWDEQYF. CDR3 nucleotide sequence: TGTGCCAGCTCAACAGGGCAGGGATGGGACGAGCAGTACTTC.

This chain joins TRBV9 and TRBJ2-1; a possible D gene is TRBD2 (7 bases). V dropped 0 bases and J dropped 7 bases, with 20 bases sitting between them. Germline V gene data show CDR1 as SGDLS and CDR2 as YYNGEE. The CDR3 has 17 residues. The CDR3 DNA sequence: TGTGCCAGCAGCGTAGGAAGTGGGGGGGCCCGGAATAATGAGCAGTTCTTC. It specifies CASSVGSGGARNNEQFF.

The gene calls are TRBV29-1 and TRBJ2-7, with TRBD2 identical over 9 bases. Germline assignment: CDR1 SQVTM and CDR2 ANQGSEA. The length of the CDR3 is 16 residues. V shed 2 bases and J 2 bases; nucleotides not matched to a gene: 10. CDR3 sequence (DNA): TGCAGCGTTGAATTTGTTAGCGGGGGTTTTGCCTACGAGCAGTACTTC. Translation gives CSVEFVSGGFAYEQYF.

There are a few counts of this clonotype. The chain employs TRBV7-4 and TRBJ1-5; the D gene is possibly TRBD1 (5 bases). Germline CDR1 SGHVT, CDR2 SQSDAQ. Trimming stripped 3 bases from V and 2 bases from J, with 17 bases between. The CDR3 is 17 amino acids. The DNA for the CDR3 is TGTGCCAGCAGCTTTGAGGGTTTGGGGGGTTGCAATCAGCCCCAGCATTTT. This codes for CASSFEGLGGCNQPQHF.

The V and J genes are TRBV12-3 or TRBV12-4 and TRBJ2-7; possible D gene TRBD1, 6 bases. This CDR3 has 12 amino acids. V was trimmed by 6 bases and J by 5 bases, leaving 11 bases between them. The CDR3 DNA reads TGTGCCAGCAGACCGGACAGACACGAGCAGTACTTC. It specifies CASRPDRHEQYF.

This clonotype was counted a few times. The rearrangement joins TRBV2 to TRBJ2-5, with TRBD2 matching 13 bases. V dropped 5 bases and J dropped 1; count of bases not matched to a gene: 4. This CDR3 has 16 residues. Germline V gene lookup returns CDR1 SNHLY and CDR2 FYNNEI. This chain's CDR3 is CASSSGTSGAQETQYF. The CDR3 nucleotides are TGTGCCAGCAGTTCAGGGACTAGCGGGGCCCAAGAGACCCAGTACTTC.

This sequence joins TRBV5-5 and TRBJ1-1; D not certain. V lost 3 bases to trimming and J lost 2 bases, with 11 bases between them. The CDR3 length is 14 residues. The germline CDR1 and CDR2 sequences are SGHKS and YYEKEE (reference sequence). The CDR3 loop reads CASSYTGSNTEAFF. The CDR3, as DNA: TGTGCCAGCAGCTATACGGGCTCCAACACTGAAGCTTTCTTT.

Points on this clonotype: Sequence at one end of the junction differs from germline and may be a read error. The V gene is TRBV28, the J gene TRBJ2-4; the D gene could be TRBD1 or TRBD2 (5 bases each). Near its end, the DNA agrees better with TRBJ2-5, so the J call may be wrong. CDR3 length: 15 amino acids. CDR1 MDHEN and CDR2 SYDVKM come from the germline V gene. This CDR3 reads CASRPGRVYQETQYF. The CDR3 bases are TGTGCCAGCAGACCGGGACGGGTGTACCAGGAGACCCAGTACTTC.

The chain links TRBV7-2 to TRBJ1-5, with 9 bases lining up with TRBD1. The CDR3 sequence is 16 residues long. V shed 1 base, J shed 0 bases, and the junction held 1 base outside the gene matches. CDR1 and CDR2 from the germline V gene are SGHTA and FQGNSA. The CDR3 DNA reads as TGTGCCAGCAGCTTAGTGGGACAGGGTAGCAATCAGCCCCAGCATTTT. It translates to CASSLVGQGSNQPQHF.

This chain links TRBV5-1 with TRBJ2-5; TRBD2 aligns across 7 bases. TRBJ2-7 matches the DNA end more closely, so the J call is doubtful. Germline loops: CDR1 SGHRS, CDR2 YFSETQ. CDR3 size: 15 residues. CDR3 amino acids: CASSVGHREEYEQYF. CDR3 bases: TGCGCCAGCAGCGTGGGCCACCGGGAGGAGTACGAGCAGTACTTC.

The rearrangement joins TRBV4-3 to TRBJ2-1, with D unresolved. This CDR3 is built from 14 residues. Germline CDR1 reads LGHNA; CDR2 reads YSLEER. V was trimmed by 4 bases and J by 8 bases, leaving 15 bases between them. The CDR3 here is CASSLSQNWDEQFF. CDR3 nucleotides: TGCGCCAGCAGCCTAAGCCAGAATTGGGATGAGCAGTTCTTC.

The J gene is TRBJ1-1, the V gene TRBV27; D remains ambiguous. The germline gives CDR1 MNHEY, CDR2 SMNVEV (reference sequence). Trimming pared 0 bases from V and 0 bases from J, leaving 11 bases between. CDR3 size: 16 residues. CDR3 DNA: TGTGCCAGCAGTTTATCGACCCCACGGATGAACACTGAAGCTTTCTTT. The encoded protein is CASSLSTPRMNTEAFF.

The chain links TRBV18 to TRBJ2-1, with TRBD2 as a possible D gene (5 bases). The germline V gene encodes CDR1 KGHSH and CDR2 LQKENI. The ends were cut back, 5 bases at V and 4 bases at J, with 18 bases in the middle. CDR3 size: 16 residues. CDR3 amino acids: CASSSTTTLQYNEQFF. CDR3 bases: TGTGCCAGCTCATCGACTACGACCCTGCAATACAATGAGCAGTTCTTC.

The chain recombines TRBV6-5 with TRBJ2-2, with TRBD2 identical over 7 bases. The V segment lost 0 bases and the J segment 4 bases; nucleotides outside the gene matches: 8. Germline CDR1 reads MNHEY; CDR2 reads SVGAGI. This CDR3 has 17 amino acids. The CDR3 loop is CASSYSTVGEGTGELFF. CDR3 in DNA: TGTGCCAGCAGTTACTCGACAGTAGGGGAGGGCACCGGGGAGCTGTTTTTT.

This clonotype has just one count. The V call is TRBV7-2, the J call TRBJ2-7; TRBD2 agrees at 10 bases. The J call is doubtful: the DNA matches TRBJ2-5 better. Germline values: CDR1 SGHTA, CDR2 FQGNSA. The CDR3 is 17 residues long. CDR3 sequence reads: CASSLGPGLAGVGTQYF. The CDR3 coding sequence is TGTGCCAGCAGCTTGGGCCCCGGGCTAGCGGGAGTCGGGACCCAGTACTTC.

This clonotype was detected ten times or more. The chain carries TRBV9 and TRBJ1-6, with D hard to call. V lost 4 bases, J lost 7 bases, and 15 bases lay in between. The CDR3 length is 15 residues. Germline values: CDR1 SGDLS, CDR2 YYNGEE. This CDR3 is CASSPLHSLNSPLHF. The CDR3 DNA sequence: TGTGCCAGCAGCCCCCTACACAGTTTGAATTCACCCCTCCACTTT. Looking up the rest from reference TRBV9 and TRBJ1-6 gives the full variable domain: DSGVTQTPKHLITATGQRVTLRCSPRSGDLSVYWYQQSLDQGLQFLIQYYNGEERAKGNILERFSAQQFPDLHSELNLSSLELGDSALYFCASSPLHSLNSPLHFGNGTRLTVT.

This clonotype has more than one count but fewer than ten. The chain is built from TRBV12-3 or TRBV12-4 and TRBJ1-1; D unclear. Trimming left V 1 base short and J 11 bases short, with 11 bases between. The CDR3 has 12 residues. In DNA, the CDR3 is TGTGCCAGCAGTTTAGAGGCAGGCGAGGCTTTCTTT. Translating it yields CASSLEAGEAFF.

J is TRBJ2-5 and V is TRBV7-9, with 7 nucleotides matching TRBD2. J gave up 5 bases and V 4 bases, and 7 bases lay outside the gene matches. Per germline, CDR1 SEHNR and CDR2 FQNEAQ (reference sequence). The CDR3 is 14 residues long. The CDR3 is CASSSRRGEETQYF. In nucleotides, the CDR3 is TGTGCCAGCAGCTCGAGACGGGGGGAGGAGACCCAGTACTTC.

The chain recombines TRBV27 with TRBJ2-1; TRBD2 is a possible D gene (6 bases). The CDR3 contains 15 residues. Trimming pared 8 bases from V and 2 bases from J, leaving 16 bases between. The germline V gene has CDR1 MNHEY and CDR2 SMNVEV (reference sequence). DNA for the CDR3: TGTGCCAGCGCCGCAACCGGGGGAGCCTACAATGAGCAGTTCTTC. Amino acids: CASAATGGAYNEQFF.

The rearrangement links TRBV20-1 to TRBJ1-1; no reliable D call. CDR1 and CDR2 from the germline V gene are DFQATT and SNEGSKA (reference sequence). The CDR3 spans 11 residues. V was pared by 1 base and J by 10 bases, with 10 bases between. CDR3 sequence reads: CSARGQSRAFF. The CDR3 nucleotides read TGCAGTGCTAGAGGACAATCACGAGCTTTCTTT.

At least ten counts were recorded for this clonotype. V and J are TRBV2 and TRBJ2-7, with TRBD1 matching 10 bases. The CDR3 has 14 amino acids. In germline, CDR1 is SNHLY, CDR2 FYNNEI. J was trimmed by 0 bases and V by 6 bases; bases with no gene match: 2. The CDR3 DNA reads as TGTGCCAGCAGCGGACAGGGGGGCTCCTACGAGCAGTACTTC. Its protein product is CASSGQGGSYEQYF.

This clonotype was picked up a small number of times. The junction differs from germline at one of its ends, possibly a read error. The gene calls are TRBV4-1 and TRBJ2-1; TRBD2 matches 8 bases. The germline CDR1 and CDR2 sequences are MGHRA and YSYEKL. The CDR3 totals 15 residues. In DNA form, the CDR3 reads TGCGCCAGCAGCCAAGGGAGCGGGGGCTACAGTGAGCAGTTCTTC. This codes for CASSQGSGGYSEQFF.

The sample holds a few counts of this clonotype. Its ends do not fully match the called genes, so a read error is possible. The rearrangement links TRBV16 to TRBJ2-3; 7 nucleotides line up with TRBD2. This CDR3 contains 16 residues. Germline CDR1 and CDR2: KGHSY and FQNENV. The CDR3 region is CANSQLERGATDTQYF. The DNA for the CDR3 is TGTGCCAACAGCCAATTAGAGCGGGGAGCCACAGATACGCAGTATTTT.